The 13 T cell receptor beta chains presented below share a single source sample, sequenced in a study of blood T cell repertoires in COVID-19. Generated by immunoSEQ multiplex PCR, the TCRdb table keeps only in-frame clones and is missing some. The data hold 120,000 or so clones, with 88% observed a single time. The sequencing input was peripheral blood. The receptor source for this set is a woman in her fifties or sixties with active or convalescent COVID-19.

This clone was observed a single time. The chain joins TRBV7-2 to TRBJ2-3; tentatively, D is TRBD2 (5 bases). The germline V gene has CDR1 SGHTA and CDR2 FQGNSA. Trimming cost V 0 bases and J 3 bases, with 10 bases left between them. The CDR3 spans 15 residues. Written as DNA, the CDR3 is TGTGCCAGCAGCTTAGCGGTTGGGAGAACAGATACGCAGTATTTT. This gives the protein CASSLAVGRTDTQYF.

This chain connects TRBV28 to TRBJ1-1; TRBD1 is a possible D gene (5 bases). Germline CDR1 MDHEN, CDR2 SYDVKM. V lost 5 bases, J lost 0 bases, and 13 bases lay in between. The CDR3 is made up of 15 amino acids. The CDR3 DNA is TGTGCCAGCAGTCCGCGCCAGGGTATGAACACTGAAGCTTTCTTT. Its translation: CASSPRQGMNTEAFF.

This rearrangement joins TRBV29-1 to TRBJ2-3; 8 positions agree with TRBD1. J gave up 5 bases and V 6 bases, and 10 bases lay outside the gene matches. The germline V gene has CDR1 SQVTM and CDR2 ANQGSEA. The CDR3 is made up of 14 amino acids. CDR3 coding DNA: TGCAGCGTCCCTGCAGGGGGCTCGGAAGATACGCAGTATTTT. Translating it yields CSVPAGGSEDTQYF.

The chain employs TRBV10-3 and TRBJ1-3; possibly TRBD1 for D (5 bases). Trimming shortened V by 3 bases and J by 0 bases, and 9 bases separated the two germline ends. Germline V gene lookup returns CDR1 ENHRY and CDR2 SYGVKD. There are 15 residues in the CDR3. The CDR3, as DNA: TGTGCCATCAGTGAAAGACAGAACTCTGGAAACACCATATATTTT. As protein: CAISERQNSGNTIYF.

CDR3 nucleotide sequence: TGTGCCAGCAGCCCCGGAAAGGGACTAGCGGTCACAGATACGCAGTATTTT. It specifies CASSPGKGLAVTDTQYF. The genes are TRBV11-3 and TRBJ2-3; 11 bases are a match to TRBD2. From germline, CDR1 is SGHNT and CDR2 YENEEA. The length of the CDR3 is 17 residues. The J segment lost 2 bases and the V segment lost 5 bases, leaving 9 bases of the junction unmatched.

The chain combines TRBV6-5 with TRBJ1-1, with TRBD1 matching 7 bases. Trimming cost V 2 bases and J 1 base; bases outside gene matches: 4. The CDR3 totals 15 residues. Per the germline V gene, CDR1 is MNHEY and CDR2 is SVGAGI. The CDR3 DNA reads as TGTGCCAGCAGTTACACCACAGGGGCGAACACTGAAGCTTTCTTT. It yields the protein CASSYTTGANTEAFF.

The chain joins TRBV7-2 to TRBJ1-1; D remains ambiguous. Germline V lookup: CDR1 SGHTA, CDR2 FQGNSA. The germline V and J ends were trimmed by 2 bases and 0 bases, with 10 bases remaining between them. The CDR3 loop spans 15 amino acids. CDR3 amino acids: CASSLREKMNTEAFF. The CDR3 DNA reads TGTGCCAGCAGCTTACGAGAGAAGATGAACACTGAAGCTTTCTTT. Together with reference TRBV7-2 and TRBJ1-1, the CDR3 gives the full variable domain: GAGVSQSPSNKVTEKGKDVELRCDPISGHTALYWYRQSLGQGLEFLIYFQGNSAPDKSGLPSDRFSAERTGGSVSTLTIQRTQQEDSAVYLCASSLREKMNTEAFFGQGTRLTVV.

V is TRBV7-9 and J is TRBJ1-2; the D gene is possibly TRBD1 (5 bases). The CDR3 consists of 16 residues. The V end lost 4 bases, the J end lost 1 base, and 16 bases lay between the germline ends. The germline CDR1 and CDR2 sequences are SEHNR and FQNEAQ (reference sequence). CDR3 protein: CASSSDKVGDNYGYTF. For the CDR3, the DNA is TGTGCCAGCAGCTCAGACAAAGTAGGGGATAACTATGGCTACACCTTC.

J is TRBJ2-1 and V is TRBV29-1; 8 positions match TRBD2. V lost 4 bases to trimming and J lost 3 bases; unmatched junction nucleotides: 5. Germline values: CDR1 SQVTM, CDR2 ANQGSEA. This CDR3 has 14 amino acids. DNA for the CDR3: TGCAGCGTTGGAGCGGGAGTGAGCTACAATGAGCAGTTCTTC. This encodes CSVGAGVSYNEQFF.

J is TRBJ1-1 and V is TRBV28, with D maybe TRBD1 (5 bases). Trimming left V 1 base short and J 5 bases short, with 8 bases between. This CDR3 region has 13 residues. Germline CDR1 MDHEN, CDR2 SYDVKM. CDR3 loop: CASSLYGGTEAFF. CDR3 coding DNA: TGTGCCAGCAGTTTATATGGGGGGACTGAAGCTTTCTTT. The entire variable domain, with the rest obtained from reference TRBV28 and TRBJ1-1, is as follows: DVKVTQSSRYLVKRTGEKVFLECVQDMDHENMFWYRQDPGLGLRLIYFSYDVKMKEKGDIPEGYSVSREKKERFSLILESASTNQTSMYLCASSLYGGTEAFFGQGTRLTVV.

The V and J genes are TRBV5-4 and TRBJ2-5; a possible D gene is TRBD1 (6 bases). Germline lookup yields CDR1 SGHNT and CDR2 YYREEE (reference sequence). The CDR3 totals 14 residues. V dropped 3 bases and J dropped 1 base, with 10 bases sitting between them. The DNA of the CDR3 is TGTGCCAGCAGCTCAGGACAGATCCAAGAGACCCAGTACTTC. Amino acid sequence: CASSSGQIQETQYF.

The J gene is TRBJ2-1, the V gene TRBV6-5; D is undetermined. The germline V and J ends were trimmed by 4 bases and 3 bases, with 7 bases remaining between them. This CDR3 contains 13 residues. Germline V lookup: CDR1 MNHEY, CDR2 SVGAGI. CDR3 in amino acids: CASSSPSYNEQFF. The CDR3, as DNA: TGTGCCAGCAGTTCCCCTAGCTACAATGAGCAGTTCTTC.

The CDR3 sequence: CASSTTGRNTEAFF. Written as DNA, the CDR3 is TGTGCCAGCAGTACGACAGGTCGAAACACTGAAGCTTTCTTT. The J gene is TRBJ1-1, the V gene TRBV2, with D perhaps matching TRBD1 (6 bases). Germline V gene data show CDR1 as SNHLY and CDR2 as FYNNEI. Trimming took 5 bases from V and 2 from J, leaving 12 bases between them. The CDR3 extends over 14 amino acids.